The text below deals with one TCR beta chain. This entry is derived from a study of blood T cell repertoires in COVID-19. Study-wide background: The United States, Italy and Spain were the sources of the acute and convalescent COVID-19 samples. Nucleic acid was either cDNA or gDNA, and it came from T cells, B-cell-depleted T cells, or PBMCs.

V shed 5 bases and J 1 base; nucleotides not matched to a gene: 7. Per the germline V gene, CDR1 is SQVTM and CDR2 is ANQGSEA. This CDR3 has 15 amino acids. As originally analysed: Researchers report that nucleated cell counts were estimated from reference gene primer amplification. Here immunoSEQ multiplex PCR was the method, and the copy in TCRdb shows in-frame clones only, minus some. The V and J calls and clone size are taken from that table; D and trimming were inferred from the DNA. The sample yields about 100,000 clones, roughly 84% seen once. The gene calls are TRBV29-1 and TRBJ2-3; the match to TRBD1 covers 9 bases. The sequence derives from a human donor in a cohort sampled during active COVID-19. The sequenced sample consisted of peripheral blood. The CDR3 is CSVRGQGSRTDTQYF. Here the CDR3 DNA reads TGCAGCGTTAGAGGACAGGGGTCCCGCACAGATACGCAGTATTTT.